This T cell receptor (beta chain) appears in the sequencing data of a study of cytomegalovirus exposure and HLA in healthy donors. CDR1 SGHDT and CDR2 YYEEEE come from the germline V gene. Trimming removed 4 bases at V and 0 bases at J, with 18 bases between. CDR3 size: 17 residues. The PCR ran on 60 Vbeta and 13 Jbeta primers. Sequencing was performed with immunoSEQ multiplex PCR; in TCRdb, only in-frame clones are kept and a portion is missing. The data contain under 250,000 clones, about 77% of them singletons. The sequence came from a woman in her 30s in good health and CMV-seronegative. The chain employs TRBV5-6 and TRBJ2-3; D not resolved. Sequencing was carried out using PBMCs. The CDR3 loop reads CASSLTGGGPSTDTQYF. For the CDR3, the DNA is TGTGCCAGCAGCCTGACCGGTGGCGGTCCTAGCACAGATACGCAGTATTTT.